The 27 T cell receptor beta chains reported below all come from one sample, sequenced in a study of metastatic and nonmetastatic thyroid tumors. Ahead of thyroid surgery, no patient had received treatment of any kind. TCRdb reprocessed the PCR reads via MiXCR. Of tens of thousands of clones listed, 9% to 14% were seen once; the top ten hold about 9%. Sequenced material: blood. Source of these receptors: a male donor with papillary thyroid cancer or a benign thyroid nodule (not recorded which). Some clones in this sample may be carry-over from other donors' samples.

There are many counts of this clone. The rearrangement joins TRBV10-2 to TRBJ1-6; D is ambiguous. The CDR3 covers 12 residues. V lost 3 bases and J lost 10, with 7 bases in between. Germline V lookup: CDR1 WSHSY, CDR2 SAAADI. DNA of the CDR3: TGCGCCAGCAGTGAAGGTCGGTCACCCCTCCACTTT. Encoded protein: CASSEGRSPLHF.

At least ten counts were recorded for this clone. This chain uses TRBV20-1 with TRBJ2-3, with 8 bases lining up with TRBD2. Losses at the gene ends were 3 bases for V and 0 bases for J; bases not matched to a gene: 11. The CDR3 spans 17 residues. Looked up from germline, CDR1 is DFQATT and CDR2 is SNEGSKA (reference sequence). The CDR3 nucleotides are TGCAGTGCTAGCCCGCCTCTACTAGCGGCCAGCACAGATACGCAGTATTTT. The encoded protein is CSASPPLLAASTDTQYF.

A few counts support this clone. The V and J genes are TRBV15 and TRBJ2-7; D is undetermined. Trimming took 8 bases from V and 4 from J, leaving 18 bases between them. The CDR3 consists of 14 residues. Germline V CDR1 and CDR2: LNHNV, YYDKDF (reference sequence). The CDR3 DNA reads as TGTGCCACCGGCCACACCATGAGTATATACGAGCAGTACTTC. It specifies CATGHTMSIYEQYF. Together with reference TRBV15 and TRBJ2-7, the CDR3 gives the full variable domain: DAMVIQNPRYQVTQFGKPVTLSCSQTLNHNVMYWYQQKSSQAPKLLFHYYDKDFNNEADTPDNFQSRRPNTSFCFLDIRSPGLGDTAMYLCATGHTMSIYEQYFGPGTRLTVT.

At least ten counts were recorded for this clone. The chain has TRBV5-5 and TRBJ2-7; no clear D. CDR1 and CDR2 from the germline V gene are SGHKS and YYEKEE (reference sequence). V was trimmed by 4 bases and J by 2 bases, leaving 10 bases between them. The CDR3 covers 13 residues. This CDR3 reads CASSPPETYEQYF. CDR3 bases: TGTGCCAGCAGCCCCCCTGAAACCTACGAGCAGTACTTC. Complete variable domain (other parts from reference TRBV5-5 and TRBJ2-7): DAGVTQSPTHLIKTRGQQVTLRCSPISGHKSVSWYQQVLGQGPQFIFQYYEKEERGRGNFPDRFSARQFPNYSSELNVNALLLGDSALYLCASSPPETYEQYFGPGTRLTVT.

Ten or more counts support this clone. Other DNA sequences in the same sample also yield this CDR3. The CDR3 reads CASSYTRLGRKAETQYF. CDR3 nucleotides: TGTGCCAGCAGTTATACCCGGCTAGGGCGAAAGGCAGAGACCCAGTACTTC. The chain couples TRBV6-2 or TRBV6-3 to TRBJ2-5; D is uncertain. This CDR3 contains 17 residues. Germline CDR1 reads MNHEY; CDR2 reads SVGEGT. V was cut by 3 bases and J by 4 bases, with 21 bases left in between.

This clone was seen more than once but under ten times. Germline is not matched at one junction end, which may reflect a read error. This chain joins TRBV6-2 or TRBV6-3 and TRBJ2-1, with 13 positions matching TRBD2. The germline V gene encodes CDR1 MNHEY and CDR2 SVGEGT. The CDR3 length is 16 residues. The CDR3 region has the DNA TGTGCCAGCAGTTACGGACTAGCGGGAGCTCCCAATGAGAAGTTCTTC. This codes for CASSYGLAGAPNEKFF.

This clone showed up many times. The CDR3 sequence: CASSPWTAEAFF. CDR3 DNA: TGTGCCAGCAGCCCCTGGACAGCGGAAGCTTTCTTT. The chain combines TRBV7-9 with TRBJ1-1, with a possible D match to TRBD1 (6 bases). Trimming pared 5 bases from V and 8 bases from J, leaving 12 bases between. The CDR3 covers 12 residues. Per germline, CDR1 SEHNR and CDR2 FQNEAQ (reference sequence).

The sample holds many counts of this clone. The rearrangement links TRBV4-3 to TRBJ2-7; tentative D call: TRBD1 (5 bases). The germline V gene has CDR1 LGHNA and CDR2 YSLEER. V shed 4 bases and J shed 1 base, with 8 bases lying between them. CDR3 length: 13 amino acids. This CDR3 is CASSLDRSYEQYF. The CDR3 DNA follows: TGCGCCAGCAGCCTTGACAGATCCTACGAGCAGTACTTC.

This clone was counted many times. The genes are TRBV5-1 and TRBJ2-3, with 14 bases fitting TRBD2. Trimming cost V 4 bases and J 6 bases; bases outside gene matches: 7. Germline V gives CDR1 SGHRS, CDR2 YFSETQ. This CDR3 comprises 16 residues. CDR3 in DNA: TGCGCCAGCAGCCCCGGACTAGCGGGAGGAGTGGATACGCAGTATTTT. Translated: CASSPGLAGGVDTQYF.

In its sample, this clone was seen many times. J is TRBJ2-7 and V is TRBV15, with D possibly being TRBD1 or TRBD2 (5 bases each). The germline V and J ends were trimmed by 0 bases and 1 base, with 13 bases remaining between them. Germline CDR1 is LNHNV and CDR2 is YYDKDF (reference sequence). The CDR3 extends over 16 amino acids. DNA for the CDR3: TGTGCCACCAGCAGAGAGAGGGGAATGGGTTCCTACGAGCAGTACTTC. Amino acid sequence: CATSRERGMGSYEQYF.

In this sample, this clone turned up many times. This rearrangement joins TRBV19 to TRBJ1-3; 10 positions agree with TRBD1. Germline CDR1 reads LNHDA; CDR2 reads SQIVND (reference sequence). V lost 7 bases to trimming and J lost 4 bases; unmatched junction nucleotides: 4. This CDR3 has 14 amino acids. The CDR3 here is CASNDRGQGNTIYF. CDR3 sequence (DNA): TGTGCCAGTAATGACAGGGGGCAAGGAAACACCATATATTTT.

Concerning this clone: A clone one base away is much larger, so this may be a read error. This rearrangement joins TRBV11-2 to TRBJ2-1; no reliable D call. The CDR3 runs to 13 residues. Between the trimmed V and J ends, which lost 4 bases and 9 bases, there was a span of 13 bases. Germline-derived CDR1 and CDR2 are SGHAT and FQNNGV. The CDR3 is CASSWCSLGEQFF. The CDR3 DNA reads as TGTGCCAGCAGCTGGTGTAGCCTCGGTGAGCAGTTCTTC.

This clone was counted a few times. This chain connects TRBV7-6 to TRBJ2-5; the match to TRBD1 covers 7 bases. The CDR3 has 16 residues. With V trimmed by 0 bases and J by 3 bases, 7 bases remained unmatched. The germline V gene has CDR1 SGHVS and CDR2 FNYEAQ. The CDR3 DNA reads as TGTGCCAGCAGCTTAGCCCCTGGGACAGACAAAGAGACCCAGTACTTC. It codes for CASSLAPGTDKETQYF.

This clone was detected many times. This chain links TRBV11-2 with TRBJ2-1; a weak D match, TRBD2 (7 bases). Germline assignment: CDR1 SGHAT and CDR2 FQNNGV. This CDR3 is 15 amino acids long. V shed 5 bases and J shed 10 bases, with 21 bases lying between them. CDR3 in DNA: TGTGCCAGCAGCCGATTGACCCTATCGGGGGGCGAGCAGTTCTTC. It codes for CASSRLTLSGGEQFF.

This clone was counted ten times or more. The chain combines TRBV28 with TRBJ1-4, with D unclear. Germline values: CDR1 MDHEN, CDR2 SYDVKM. Trimming removed 6 bases from V and 8 bases from J, with 7 bases in between. This CDR3 comprises 11 residues. CDR3 sequence (DNA): TGTGCCAGCAGCCAAGGGGAAAAACTGTTTTTT. Translation gives CASSQGEKLFF.

In its sample, this clone was seen many times. The V call is TRBV6-6, the J call TRBJ2-7, with 7 bases identical to TRBD2. J was trimmed by 2 bases and V by 0 bases; bases with no gene match: 1. Germline CDR1 and CDR2: MNHNY and SVGAGI (reference sequence). The CDR3 loop spans 14 amino acids. CDR3 sequence (DNA): TGTGCCAGCAGTTACTCACTAGCGACCTACGAGCAGTACTTC. Its translation: CASSYSLATYEQYF.

This clone was recorded at least ten times. The chain employs TRBV14 and TRBJ2-5; 8 bases agree with TRBD1. CDR3 length: 12 amino acids. The V segment lost 6 bases and the J segment 5 bases; nucleotides outside the gene matches: 2. The germline V gene encodes CDR1 SGHDN and CDR2 FVKESK. CDR3 loop: CASRRTGETQYF. For the CDR3, the DNA is TGTGCCAGCAGAAGGACAGGGGAGACCCAGTACTTC.

In this sample, this clone turned up many times. This chain uses TRBV20-1 with TRBJ2-7; 10 nucleotides line up with TRBD1. Per the germline V gene, CDR1 is DFQATT and CDR2 is SNEGSKA (reference sequence). V was clipped by 3 bases and J by 7 bases; unmatched bases: 9. The CDR3 runs 14 residues. DNA of the CDR3: TGCAGTGCTAGGGTGGGACAGGGGCCAAGGGAGCAGTACTTC. Protein: CSARVGQGPREQYF.

About this clone itself: Being one base from a much bigger clone, this may be a read error. V gene TRBV19 combines with J gene TRBJ2-1; D possibly matches TRBD1 or TRBD2 (5 bases each). The CDR3 has 14 amino acids. CDR1 LNHDA and CDR2 SQIVND come from the germline V gene (reference sequence). The chain's CDR3 is CAGRGALRVDEQFF. The CDR3 DNA is TGTGCCGGTAGAGGGGCCCTTAGGGTTGATGAGCAGTTCTTC.

This clone appeared many times. The chain couples TRBV20-1 to TRBJ2-3, with a tentative D call TRBD2 (6 bases). Trimming took 5 bases from V and 0 from J, leaving 15 bases between them. The CDR3 spans 15 residues. The germline gives CDR1 DFQATT, CDR2 SNEGSKA (reference sequence). The CDR3 coding sequence is TGCAGTGCTCCCTCGCGGGGCGCTAGCACAGATACGCAGTATTTT. This codes for CSAPSRGASTDTQYF.

Comments on this clone: Just one base apart from a much larger clone, this may be a read error. This rearrangement joins TRBV11-1 to TRBJ2-3; possibly TRBD2 for D (5 bases). Germline lookup yields CDR1 SGHAT and CDR2 FQDESV (reference sequence). The CDR3 loop spans 18 amino acids. With 5 bases removed from V and 0 bases from J, the gap between germline ends came to 21 bases. CDR3 residues: CASSPEVQRQWSTDTQYF. The CDR3 DNA is TGTGCCAGCAGCCCAGAGGTCCAGCGGCAATGGAGCACAGATACGCAGTATTTT.

This clone was counted at least ten times. The rearrangement joins TRBV28 to TRBJ2-1; TRBD2 aligns across 12 bases. Germline V gene data show CDR1 as MDHEN and CDR2 as SYDVKM. The CDR3 contains 16 residues. The trim removed 5 bases at V and 6 bases at J, leaving 8 bases unmatched. CDR3 DNA: TGTGCCAGCAGTGATATCGGACTAGCGGGGTTCAATGAGCAGTTCTTC. Its translation is CASSDIGLAGFNEQFF. The full variable domain, completed using reference TRBV28 and TRBJ2-1, is DVKVTQSSRYLVKRTGEKVFLECVQDMDHENMFWYRQDPGLGLRLIYFSYDVKMKEKGDIPEGYSVSREKKERFSLILESASTNQTSMYLCASSDIGLAGFNEQFFGPGTRLTVL.

Comment on this clone: A much larger clone lies one base from this, so it may be a read error. The rearrangement joins TRBV4-2 to TRBJ2-3; 7 bases agree with TRBD2. The germline V gene encodes CDR1 LGHNA and CDR2 YNFKEQ. V dropped 4 bases and J dropped 5; count of bases not matched to a gene: 15. The CDR3 loop spans 17 amino acids. CDR3 in amino acids: CASSLDMASGILDTQYF. CDR3 DNA: TGTGCCAGCAGCCTGGATATGGCTAGCGGTATTTTAGATACGCAGTATTTT.

This clone was counted between two and nine times. With a much larger clone just one base away, this may be a read error. V usage is TRBV20-1 and J usage is TRBJ1-5; TRBD1 might be the D (6 bases). Trimming pared 0 bases from V and 11 bases from J, leaving 35 bases between. Germline V gives CDR1 DFQATT, CDR2 SNEGSKA (reference sequence). There are 20 residues in the CDR3. The CDR3 loop reads CSAREGLNRSGHLRDWAQHF. The CDR3 DNA is TGCAGTGCTAGAGAAGGCCTCAACCGGTCGGGACACCTTAGAGATTGGGCCCAGCATTTT.

This clone was seen repeatedly, ten times or more. J is TRBJ2-1 and V is TRBV20-1; no definite D call. Germline V lookup: CDR1 DFQATT, CDR2 SNEGSKA (reference sequence). Trimming pared 3 bases from V and 8 bases from J, leaving 8 bases between. This CDR3 region has 11 residues. The DNA for the CDR3 is TGCAGTGCTAGGGTGTGGTATGAGCAGTTCTTC. Translating it yields CSARVWYEQFF.

The chain links TRBV20-1 to TRBJ1-2; 12 nucleotides align to TRBD1. V shed 5 bases, J shed 8 bases, and the junction held 15 bases outside the gene matches. Germline V gene sequence: CDR1 DFQATT, CDR2 SNEGSKA (reference sequence). The CDR3 length is 16 residues. The CDR3 nucleotides read TGCAGTGCTCAGAGAGGGGACAGGGGGCTGGCTGGAGGCTACACCTTC. This gives the protein CSAQRGDRGLAGGYTF.

On this clone itself: Being one base from a much bigger clone, this may be a read error. The J gene is TRBJ2-5, the V gene TRBV7-9, with D unclear. Deletions cut 10 bases from V and 2 bases from J, with 8 bases between. Per the germline V gene, CDR1 is SEHNR and CDR2 is FQNEAQ (reference sequence). The CDR3 length is 11 residues. Written as DNA, the CDR3 is TGTGCCACCACGTATCAAGAGACCCAGTACTTC. This sequence encodes CATTYQETQYF.